A selection of T cell receptor beta chains follows, all from one sample in a study of blood T cell repertoires in COVID-19. TCRdb keeps only in-frame clones here, not all; method: immunoSEQ multiplex PCR. The table includes around 59,000 clones, around 79% detected once. Sequenced: peripheral blood. The receptors here all came from a human donor in a cohort sampled during active COVID-19. Each CDR3 is given with its conserved first and last residue. Fields, in order: J gene, V gene, D gene, CDR3 length, clone size, CDR3 protein, CDR3 DNA. D genes are given only for firm matches. Clone size, where shown, is once, few, many, or a class for clones that have expanded.

J gene: TRBJ1-5
V gene: TRBV6-5
D gene: TRBD1
CDR3 length: 13
clone size: .
CDR3 protein: CASRPGGNQPQHF
CDR3 DNA: TGTGCCAGCAGGCCAGGGGGGAATCAGCCCCAGCATTTT

J gene: TRBJ2-7
V gene: TRBV7-2
D gene: TRBD2
CDR3 length: 14
clone size: few
CDR3 protein: CASSPHSGVYEQYF
CDR3 DNA: TGTGCCAGCAGCCCGCACAGCGGGGTATACGAGCAGTACTTC

J gene: TRBJ1-1
V gene: TRBV7-9
D gene: .
CDR3 length: 14
clone size: few
CDR3 protein: CASSSQGSNTEAFF
CDR3 DNA: TGTGCCAGCAGCTCCCAGGGTTCGAACACTGAAGCTTTCTTT

J gene: TRBJ2-3
V gene: TRBV19
D gene: TRBD2
CDR3 length: 13
clone size: .
CDR3 protein: CASSIRRESTQYF
CDR3 DNA: TGTGCCAGTAGTATACGGCGGGAGAGTACGCAGTATTTT

J gene: TRBJ1-5
V gene: TRBV28
D gene: .
CDR3 length: 12
clone size: .
CDR3 protein: CASSVGNQPQHF
CDR3 DNA: TGTGCCAGCAGTGTCGGCAATCAGCCCCAGCATTTT

J gene: TRBJ2-5
V gene: TRBV11-1
D gene: .
CDR3 length: 14
clone size: .
CDR3 protein: CASSLEPGAETQYF
CDR3 DNA: TGTGCCAGCAGCTTAGAGCCAGGGGCGGAGACCCAGTACTTC

J gene: TRBJ1-1
V gene: TRBV21-1
D gene: .
CDR3 length: 14
clone size: .
CDR3 protein: CASSKGEQGLAAFF
CDR3 DNA: TGTGCCAGCAGCAAAGGTGAGCAGGGACTAGCAGCTTTCTTT

J gene: TRBJ2-1
V gene: TRBV5-4
D gene: TRBD1
CDR3 length: 15
clone size: .
CDR3 protein: CASSLVGTGPNEQFF
CDR3 DNA: TGTGCCAGCAGCTTGGTGGGGACAGGGCCGAATGAGCAGTTCTTC

J gene: TRBJ2-6
V gene: TRBV28
D gene: .
CDR3 length: 15
clone size: .
CDR3 protein: CASSPDSSGANVLTF
CDR3 DNA: TGTGCCAGCAGTCCCGACAGCTCTGGGGCCAACGTCCTGACTTTC

J gene: TRBJ1-1
V gene: TRBV28
D gene: .
CDR3 length: 12
clone size: few
CDR3 protein: CASSFRVTEAFF
CDR3 DNA: TGTGCCAGCAGTTTCCGGGTCACTGAAGCTTTCTTT

J gene: TRBJ2-7
V gene: TRBV15
D gene: .
CDR3 length: 14
clone size: few
CDR3 protein: CATSRDMGPYEQYF
CDR3 DNA: TGTGCCACCAGCAGAGATATGGGCCCCTACGAGCAGTACTTC

J gene: TRBJ2-7
V gene: TRBV7-2
D gene: .
CDR3 length: 15
clone size: .
CDR3 protein: CASSSPLTSNYEQYF
CDR3 DNA: TGTGCCAGCAGCTCCCCTCTAACGTCGAACTACGAGCAGTACTTC

J gene: TRBJ2-7
V gene: TRBV5-1
D gene: .
CDR3 length: 16
clone size: .
CDR3 protein: CASSTGRGTPTYEQYF
CDR3 DNA: TGCGCCAGCAGCACCGGGCGGGGAACCCCCACCTACGAGCAGTACTTC

J gene: TRBJ2-1
V gene: TRBV6-1
D gene: TRBD1
CDR3 length: 17
clone size: .
CDR3 protein: CASSEIPGQGLYNEQFF
CDR3 DNA: TGTGCCAGCAGTGAGATTCCGGGACAGGGCCTCTACAATGAGCAGTTCTTC

J gene: TRBJ2-1
V gene: TRBV28
D gene: .
CDR3 length: 15
clone size: .
CDR3 protein: CASSLLAEAYNEQFF
CDR3 DNA: TGTGCCAGCAGTTTATTAGCGGAAGCCTACAATGAGCAGTTCTTC

J gene: TRBJ2-3
V gene: TRBV18
D gene: TRBD1
CDR3 length: 17
clone size: .
CDR3 protein: CASSLVTGTGVIGTQYF
CDR3 DNA: TGTGCCAGCTCTCTTGTCACCGGGACAGGGGTTATTGGTACGCAGTATTTT

J gene: TRBJ2-1
V gene: TRBV5-4
D gene: .
CDR3 length: 12
clone size: .
CDR3 protein: CASSWTGNEQFF
CDR3 DNA: TGTGCCAGCAGCTGGACGGGGAATGAGCAGTTCTTC

J gene: TRBJ2-1
V gene: TRBV11-2
D gene: .
CDR3 length: 15
clone size: .
CDR3 protein: CASSLMTGSYNEQFF
CDR3 DNA: TGTGCCAGCAGCCTTATGACGGGATCCTACAATGAGCAGTTCTTC